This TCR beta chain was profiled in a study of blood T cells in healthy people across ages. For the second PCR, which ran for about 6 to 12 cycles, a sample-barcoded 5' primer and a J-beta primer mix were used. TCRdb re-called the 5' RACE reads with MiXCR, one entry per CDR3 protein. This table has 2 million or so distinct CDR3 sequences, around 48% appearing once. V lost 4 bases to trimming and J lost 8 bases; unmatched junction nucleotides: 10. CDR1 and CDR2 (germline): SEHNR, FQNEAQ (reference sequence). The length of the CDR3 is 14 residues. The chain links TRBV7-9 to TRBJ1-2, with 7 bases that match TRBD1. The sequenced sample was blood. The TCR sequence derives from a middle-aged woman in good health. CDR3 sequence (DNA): TGTGCCAGCAGCTCGACAGGGAGATTAGAAGGCTACACCTTC. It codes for CASSSTGRLEGYTF.